The clone carrying this T cell receptor (beta chain) was counted between two and nine times. The data were obtained in a study of blood T cell repertoires in COVID-19. At the level of the study: COVID-19 samples collected from the United States, Italy and Spain covered acute and convalescent phases.

Authors' methods: Reference gene primers were amplified, and this amplification served to estimate nucleated cell counts. Clones were sequenced by immunoSEQ multiplex PCR, and TCRdb holds only the in-frame ones, with some missing. V, J and clone size are taken as reported in that table, and D and trimming were inferred from the DNA itself. The repertoire holds about 35,000 clones, 88% seen once, with almost 5% in the top ten. The ends were cut back, 1 base at V and 5 bases at J, with 12 bases in the middle. Germline V gives CDR1 SGHVS, CDR2 FQNEAQ. The CDR3 spans 14 residues. The sample comprised peripheral blood. This sequence originates from a woman aged 70-85 years with active COVID-19. V usage is TRBV7-8 and J usage is TRBJ2-7, with a possible D match to TRBD1 (5 bases). CDR3: CASSLDRLENEQYF. In DNA form, the CDR3 reads TGTGCCAGCAGCTTAGACAGGCTCGAGAACGAGCAGTACTTC.